This TCR beta chain stems from a study of T cell changes during pregnancy in multiple sclerosis. Profiling relied on immunoSEQ multiplex PCR, and the TCRdb table lists in-frame clones only, not all of them. The repertoire holds about 50,000 clones, with about 91% as singletons. Losses at the gene ends were 3 bases for V and 1 base for J; bases not matched to a gene: 8. The germline V gene encodes CDR1 SGHRS and CDR2 YFSETQ. The CDR3 consists of 16 residues. The genes are TRBV5-1 and TRBJ2-3, with 7 bases matching TRBD1. The receptor was isolated from a female donor with multiple sclerosis, enrolled in a pregnancy study. This sample comprised CD8+ T cells from peripheral blood mononuclear cells, obtained after pregnancy. The CDR3 DNA is TGCGCCAGCAGCTACCTGGGGGACAGAGGCACAGATACGCAGTATTTT. Its protein is CASSYLGDRGTDTQYF. The full variable domain, with the rest looked up from reference TRBV5-1 and TRBJ2-3, is KAGVTQTPRYLIKTRGQQVTLSCSPISGHRSVSWYQQTPGQGLQFLFEYFSETQRNKGNFPGRFSGRQFSNSRSEMNVSTLELGDSALYLCASSYLGDRGTDTQYFGPGTRLTVL.